A selection of T cell receptor beta chains follows, all from one sample in a study of blood T cell repertoires in COVID-19. The protocol was immunoSEQ multiplex PCR, while the TCRdb copy is restricted to in-frame clones and leaves out a portion. The repertoire holds some 200,000 clones, about nine tenths seen once, with 0.78% in the top ten. Sample: peripheral blood. Every receptor here comes from a woman in her sixties or seventies with acute or convalescent COVID-19. Each CDR3 is given with its conserved first and last residue. The D gene is left open where the match is weak. Size is omitted from some rows. Given values are once, few, many or a class for expanded clones.

cdr3_nt cdr3_aa clone_size j_call v_call d_call
TGTGCCAGCACCCCCGGGACAGGGGACGCAGGGGCCAACGTCCTGACTTTC CASTPGTGDAGANVLTF . TRBJ2-6 TRBV5-5 TRBD1
TGTGCCAGCAGAACGGGACAGTCGAACACCGGGGAGCTGTTTTTT CASRTGQSNTGELFF . TRBJ2-2 TRBV5-4 TRBD1
TGTGCCAGCAGCTTGCGGACAGGGACGAATTCACCCCTCCACTTT CASSLRTGTNSPLHF . TRBJ1-6 TRBV5-4 TRBD1
TGTGCCAGCTCCCCGCGCTCTGGGGCCAACGTCCTGACTTTC CASSPRSGANVLTF . TRBJ2-6 TRBV18 .
TGTGCCAGCAGCCGCCCGGGACTAGCGGGCTACGGGGAGCAGTACTTC CASSRPGLAGYGEQYF few TRBJ2-7 TRBV4-2 TRBD2
TGTGCCAGCAGTCGGGGGACTCCGATCACAGATACGCAGTATTTT CASSRGTPITDTQYF . TRBJ2-3 TRBV6-5 .
TGTGCCAGCAGTTACCTTAGGACAGGTGCCTACGAGCAGTACTTC CASSYLRTGAYEQYF . TRBJ2-7 TRBV7-8 TRBD1
TGTGCCAGCAGTTTCTCCGGGACAGCATATGGCTACACCTTC CASSFSGTAYGYTF . TRBJ1-2 TRBV5-8 TRBD1
TGCGCCAGCAGCTTGGCCCAGCGGGGTCGCTACGAGCAGTACTTC CASSLAQRGRYEQYF once TRBJ2-7 TRBV5-1 TRBD2
TGTGCCAGCTCACCACAGGGGGTCACTGAAGCTTTCTTT CASSPQGVTEAFF . TRBJ1-1 TRBV18 .
TGTGCCAGCAGTCCGGGAGGAGGTTCCACCTACAATGAGCAGTTCTTC CASSPGGGSTYNEQFF . TRBJ2-1 TRBV6-6 TRBD2
TGTGCCAGTACCCGGGACAGGGCTAATAATTCACCCCTCCACTTT CASTRDRANNSPLHF . TRBJ1-6 TRBV19 TRBD1